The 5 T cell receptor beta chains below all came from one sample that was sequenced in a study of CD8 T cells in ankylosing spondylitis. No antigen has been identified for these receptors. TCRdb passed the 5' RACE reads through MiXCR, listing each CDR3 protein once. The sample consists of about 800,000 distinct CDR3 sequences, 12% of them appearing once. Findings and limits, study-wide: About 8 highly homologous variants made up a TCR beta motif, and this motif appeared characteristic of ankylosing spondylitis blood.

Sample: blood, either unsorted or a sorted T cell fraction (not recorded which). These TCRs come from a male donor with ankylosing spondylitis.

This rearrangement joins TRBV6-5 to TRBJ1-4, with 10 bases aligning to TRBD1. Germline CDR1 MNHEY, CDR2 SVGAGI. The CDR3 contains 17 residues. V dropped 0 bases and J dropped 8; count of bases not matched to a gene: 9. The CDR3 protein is CASSYSGAGTGDEKLFF. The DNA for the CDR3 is TGTGCCAGCAGTTACTCGGGCGCGGGGACAGGGGACGAAAAACTGTTTTTT.

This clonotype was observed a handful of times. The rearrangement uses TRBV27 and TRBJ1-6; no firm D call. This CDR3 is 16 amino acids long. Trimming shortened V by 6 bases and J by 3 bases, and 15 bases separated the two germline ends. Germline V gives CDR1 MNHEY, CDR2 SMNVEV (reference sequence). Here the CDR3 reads CASSPVEAGYNSPLHF. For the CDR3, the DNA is TGTGCCAGCAGCCCGGTAGAGGCGGGCTATAATTCACCCCTCCACTTT.

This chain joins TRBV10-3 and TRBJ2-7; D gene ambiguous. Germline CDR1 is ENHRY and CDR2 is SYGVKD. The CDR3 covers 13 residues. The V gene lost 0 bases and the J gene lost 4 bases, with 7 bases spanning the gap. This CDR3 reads CAISESLQYEQYF. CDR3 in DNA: TGTGCCATCAGTGAGTCACTTCAGTACGAGCAGTACTTC.

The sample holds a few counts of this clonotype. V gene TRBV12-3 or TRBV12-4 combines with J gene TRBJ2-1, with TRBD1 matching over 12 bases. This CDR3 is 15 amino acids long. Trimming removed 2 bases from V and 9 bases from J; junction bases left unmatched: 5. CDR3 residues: CASSLWDRGRSEQFF. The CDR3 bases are TGTGCCAGCAGTTTATGGGACAGGGGGCGAAGTGAGCAGTTCTTC.

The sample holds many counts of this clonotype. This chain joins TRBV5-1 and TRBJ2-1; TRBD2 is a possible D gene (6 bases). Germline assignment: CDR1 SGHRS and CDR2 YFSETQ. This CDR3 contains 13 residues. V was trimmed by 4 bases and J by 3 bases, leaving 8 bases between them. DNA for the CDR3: TGCGCCAGCAGCCGGGACTTCTACAATGAGCAGTTCTTC. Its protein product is CASSRDFYNEQFF.